This TCR beta chain originates from a study of control samples from healthy donors and cancer patients (dated by TCRdb to the early 2020s). V was cut back by 5 bases and J by 5 bases, leaving a gap of 16 bases between them. The CDR3 covers 14 residues, taking in both the cysteine and the phenylalanine. The kept DNA is CDR3 alone, 42 bases in frame from the first base. CDR1 SGHDN and CDR2 FVKESK are derived from the germline V gene. Library prep was done by the immunoSEQ multiplex PCR assay. TCRdb carries this immuneACCESS record with in-frame sequences only. Its versions omit some clonotypes, under half of them owing to an unresolved V gene in the studies checked, with the rest unexplained. The sample table lists under 150,000 clones, 92% of them with a count of one. About 11% of the sample goes to the ten largest clones. To note about this clone: Its antigen specificity is not known. Per-base quality was not reported, and no clone a single base away is much larger than it.

The specimen was blood. This receptor was taken from a man under 40 in good health. The rearrangement combines TRBV14 with TRBJ2-7, with the D gene uncertain. The sequenced DNA is TGTGCCAGCAGCTCAAACCTGCGGCGGAACGAGCAGTACTTC. Protein translation: CASSSNLRRNEQYF.